A selection of T cell receptor beta chains follows, all from one sample in a study of blood T cells in healthy people across ages. A single record per CDR3 protein comes from TCRdb applying MiXCR to the 5' RACE reads. The table includes approximately 1.5 million distinct CDR3 sequences, approximately 32% detected once. The sample taken for sequencing was blood. The receptors originated from a woman aged 25 to 39 in good health. The CDR3 runs from the conserved cysteine through the conserved F or W. The D gene is left open where the match is weak. Part of the rows lack a size; the others show once, few, many or a class for expanded clones.

len: 14; abundance: .; v_gene: TRBV3-1; d_gene: .; j_gene: TRBJ2-5; CDR3nt: TGTGCCAGCAGCCAAGTAATTCAGGGGGGGACCCAGTACTTC; CDR3aa: CASSQVIQGGTQYF
len: 14; abundance: .; v_gene: TRBV6-5; d_gene: .; j_gene: TRBJ2-7; CDR3nt: TGTGCCGGCAGTTACTCAGGTGGATCCTACGAGCAGTACTTC; CDR3aa: CAGSYSGGSYEQYF
len: 14; abundance: once; v_gene: TRBV28; d_gene: .; j_gene: TRBJ1-1; CDR3nt: TGTGCCAGCAGTCGATACCGGGGGAACACTGAAGCTTTCTTT; CDR3aa: CASSRYRGNTEAFF
len: 13; abundance: .; v_gene: TRBV12-3/TRBV12-4; d_gene: .; j_gene: TRBJ1-1; CDR3nt: TGTGCCAGCACGGCGGGGATTGGGACTGAAGCTTTCTTT; CDR3aa: CASTAGIGTEAFF
len: 16; abundance: few; v_gene: TRBV24-1; d_gene: TRBD1; j_gene: TRBJ2-3; CDR3nt: TGTGCCACCAGTGATGCCGGGACAGGAGGCACAGATACGCAGTATTTT; CDR3aa: CATSDAGTGGTDTQYF
len: 13; abundance: few; v_gene: TRBV10-3; d_gene: .; j_gene: TRBJ1-2; CDR3nt: TGTGCCACTTGGGACGGCTCAAACTATGGCTACACCTTC; CDR3aa: CATWDGSNYGYTF
len: 16; abundance: few; v_gene: TRBV18; d_gene: .; j_gene: TRBJ2-7; CDR3nt: TGTGCCAGCTCACCACTGTCCGGGGACAACCGCTACGAGCAGTACTTC; CDR3aa: CASSPLSGDNRYEQYF
len: 15; abundance: .; v_gene: TRBV20-1; d_gene: TRBD2; j_gene: TRBJ2-7; CDR3nt: TGCAGTGCTGCACTGGGGGGAGGGCTAATCTACGAGCAGTACTTC; CDR3aa: CSAALGGGLIYEQYF
len: 12; abundance: few; v_gene: TRBV16; d_gene: .; j_gene: TRBJ2-1; CDR3nt: TGTGCCAGCAGCCCTGGCAGTTTTGGGCAGTTCTTC; CDR3aa: CASSPGSFGQFF
len: 18; abundance: .; v_gene: TRBV4-2; d_gene: .; j_gene: TRBJ2-7; CDR3nt: TGTGCCAGCAGCCAAGATCCCCCATGGAGCGAATCGACCTACGAGCAGTACTTC; CDR3aa: CASSQDPPWSESTYEQYF
len: 11; abundance: many; v_gene: TRBV7-2; d_gene: .; j_gene: TRBJ2-5; CDR3nt: TGTGCCATCGCGGCTTTGGGGACCCAGTACTTC; CDR3aa: CAIAALGTQYF
len: 12; abundance: few; v_gene: TRBV2; d_gene: .; j_gene: TRBJ2-7; CDR3nt: TGTGCCGGCGGGGCCGAATCCTACGAGCAGTACTTC; CDR3aa: CAGGAESYEQYF
len: 15; abundance: .; v_gene: TRBV11-1; d_gene: TRBD2; j_gene: TRBJ2-1; CDR3nt: TGTGCCAGCAGCTTAATTAGCGGGACTTACAATGAGCAGTTCTTC; CDR3aa: CASSLISGTYNEQFF
len: 15; abundance: many; v_gene: TRBV5-1; d_gene: TRBD2; j_gene: TRBJ2-1; CDR3nt: TGCGCCAGCAGCTTAGTAGCGGGGGACTACAATGAGCAGTTCTTC; CDR3aa: CASSLVAGDYNEQFF
len: 15; abundance: .; v_gene: TRBV2; d_gene: .; j_gene: TRBJ1-5; CDR3nt: TGTGCCAGCAGTGCTTCCAGGGGAGGCAATCAGCCCCAGCATTTT; CDR3aa: CASSASRGGNQPQHF
len: 15; abundance: .; v_gene: TRBV27; d_gene: TRBD2; j_gene: TRBJ2-3; CDR3nt: TGTGCCAGCAGTTTCGGGGGACTAGCAAGTGATACGCAGTATTTT; CDR3aa: CASSFGGLASDTQYF
len: 14; abundance: few; v_gene: TRBV20-1; d_gene: .; j_gene: TRBJ2-4; CDR3nt: TGCAGTGCTAGCTTGCCCCTAGCCAAAAACATTCAGTACTTC; CDR3aa: CSASLPLAKNIQYF
len: 16; abundance: .; v_gene: TRBV19; d_gene: .; j_gene: TRBJ2-3; CDR3nt: TGTGCCAGTAGTATTCTTGCGGAGACTAGCACAGATACGCAGTATTTT; CDR3aa: CASSILAETSTDTQYF
len: 13; abundance: .; v_gene: TRBV6-6; d_gene: .; j_gene: TRBJ2-3; CDR3nt: TGTGCCAGCAGTTACAGGGTGGGAGATACGCAGTATTTT; CDR3aa: CASSYRVGDTQYF
len: 12; abundance: few; v_gene: TRBV20-1; d_gene: TRBD1; j_gene: TRBJ1-2; CDR3nt: TGCAGTGCCACACAGGGGGCGCGTGGCTACACCTTC; CDR3aa: CSATQGARGYTF
len: 15; abundance: many; v_gene: TRBV25-1; d_gene: .; j_gene: TRBJ2-7; CDR3nt: TGTGCCAGCAGTGATTGGGGGGGCAGTATGGACGAGCAGTACTTC; CDR3aa: CASSDWGGSMDEQYF
len: 14; abundance: once; v_gene: TRBV2; d_gene: TRBD1; j_gene: TRBJ2-5; CDR3nt: TGTGTCAGCATTGACGACAGGGGGCAAGAGACCCAGTACTTC; CDR3aa: CVSIDDRGQETQYF
len: 18; abundance: few; v_gene: TRBV4-1; d_gene: .; j_gene: TRBJ1-1; CDR3nt: TGCGCCAGCAGCCAAGCACCCTGGGCGTGGGGGGAGTCTTCTGAAGCTTTCTTT; CDR3aa: CASSQAPWAWGESSEAFF
len: 15; abundance: many; v_gene: TRBV7-3; d_gene: TRBD2; j_gene: TRBJ2-3; CDR3nt: TGTGCCAGCAGCTTGGGAGCGGGAGTAGGAGATACGCAGTATTTT; CDR3aa: CASSLGAGVGDTQYF
len: 15; abundance: few; v_gene: TRBV6-1; d_gene: .; j_gene: TRBJ1-4; CDR3nt: TGTGCCAGCAGTAATACTAGTCGGAGTTCCGAAAAACTGTTTTTT; CDR3aa: CASSNTSRSSEKLFF
len: 15; abundance: .; v_gene: TRBV3-1; d_gene: .; j_gene: TRBJ2-7; CDR3nt: TGTGCCAGCAGCCAAGACACCAGGAGCTCCTACGAGCAGTACTTC; CDR3aa: CASSQDTRSSYEQYF
len: 13; abundance: .; v_gene: TRBV3-1; d_gene: .; j_gene: TRBJ2-1; CDR3nt: TGTGCCAGCAGCCCCTCACTTATCGGAGAGCAGTTCTTC; CDR3aa: CASSPSLIGEQFF
len: 15; abundance: .; v_gene: TRBV30; d_gene: TRBD1; j_gene: TRBJ2-5; CDR3nt: TGTGCCTGGATTAAACGGACAGGGGAATACTACGGGCAGTACTTC; CDR3aa: CAWIKRTGEYYGQYF
len: 14; abundance: many; v_gene: TRBV29-1; d_gene: .; j_gene: TRBJ2-5; CDR3nt: TGCAGCGTTTTGGGCGGGGGCCGCCAAGAGACCCAGTACTTC; CDR3aa: CSVLGGGRQETQYF